These 20 T cell receptor beta chains originate from one sample sequenced in a study of blood T cell repertoires in COVID-19. Sequencing used immunoSEQ multiplex PCR; TCRdb keeps in-frame clones, though not all of them. Here the sample spans roughly 200,000 clones, approximately 81% being singletons. Sequencing was carried out using peripheral blood. The receptors stem from a person aged 65 to 85 with COVID-19, enrolled during active disease.

The chain couples TRBV4-3 to TRBJ1-2; D is uncertain. The V gene's germline CDR1 is LGHNA and CDR2 YSLEER. The germline V and J ends were trimmed by 0 bases and 4 bases, with 6 bases remaining between them. This CDR3 comprises 13 residues. CDR3 DNA sequence: TGCGCCAGCAGCCAAGACCAGATCTATGGCTACACCTTC. Its protein is CASSQDQIYGYTF.

This clone was counted once. This chain joins TRBV18 and TRBJ2-1; D is undetermined. Trimming took off 3 bases at V and 4 bases at J, with 19 bases between the two ends. The germline CDR1 and CDR2 sequences are KGHSH and LQKENI. This CDR3 comprises 17 residues. The CDR3 is CASSPLEVSLSYNEQFF. The CDR3 nucleotides read TGTGCCAGCTCACCCCTAGAAGTTAGCCTATCTTACAATGAGCAGTTCTTC.

The DNA for the CDR3 is TGTGCCAGCAGTCCCGTGGGGAGTGAAAAACTGTTTTTT. It encodes CASSPVGSEKLFF. This chain links TRBV27 with TRBJ1-4; D is ambiguous. Germline CDR1 MNHEY, CDR2 SMNVEV (reference sequence). The CDR3 length is 13 residues. Trimming shortened V by 5 bases and J by 7 bases, and 11 bases separated the two germline ends.

The J gene is TRBJ2-7, the V gene TRBV27, with 7 bases that match TRBD1. With 6 bases clipped from V and 0 bases from J, the junction kept 11 bases outside the gene matches. CDR1 is MNHEY and CDR2 is SMNVEV in the germline V gene (reference sequence). The CDR3 is 16 amino acids. This CDR3 is CASSRDSTINSYEQYF. The CDR3 coding sequence is TGTGCCAGCAGCCGGGACAGCACCATTAACTCCTACGAGCAGTACTTC.

The chain links TRBV7-9 to TRBJ2-7, with 9 bases aligning to TRBD2. The CDR3 is made up of 15 amino acids. V lost 1 base and J lost 4; bases outside the gene matches: 5. Germline lookup yields CDR1 SEHNR and CDR2 FQNEAQ (reference sequence). In nucleotides, the CDR3 is TGTGCCAGCAGCTTAGGAGCGGGGGGCCCGTACGAGCAGTACTTC. Protein: CASSLGAGGPYEQYF.

This chain joins TRBV2 and TRBJ2-3; tentatively, D is TRBD1 (6 bases). Trimming stripped 0 bases from V and 5 bases from J, with 12 bases between. Germline CDR1 is SNHLY and CDR2 is FYNNEI. The CDR3 runs to 15 residues. The CDR3 region has the DNA TGTGCCAGCAGTGAAGCGCTTCAGGGGCAAGATACGCAGTATTTT. This encodes CASSEALQGQDTQYF.

The rearrangement joins TRBV9 to TRBJ1-5, with 8 positions matching TRBD1. The V and J ends lost 0 bases and 6 bases, in that order; junction bases with no gene match: 5. This CDR3 region has 15 residues. The germline CDR1 and CDR2 sequences are SGDLS and YYNGEE. The CDR3 reads CASSVGAGGVQPQHF. The DNA of the CDR3 is TGTGCCAGCAGCGTAGGGGCAGGGGGCGTTCAGCCCCAGCATTTT.

The sample holds one count of this clone. CDR3 nucleotides: TGTGCCAGCAGCTTATCCCAGGGGCGGAACACTGAAGCTTTCTTT. Its protein is CASSLSQGRNTEAFF. This chain uses TRBV11-2 with TRBJ1-1; D is possibly TRBD1 (6 bases). V lost 2 bases, J lost 1 base, and 11 bases lay in between. There are 15 residues in the CDR3. CDR1 and CDR2 from the germline V gene are SGHAT and FQNNGV.

The chain combines TRBV5-1 with TRBJ1-2, with a weak D call TRBD1 (6 bases). Looked up from germline, CDR1 is SGHRS and CDR2 is YFSETQ. This CDR3 comprises 14 residues. The V end lost 4 bases, the J end lost 2 bases, and 12 bases lay between the germline ends. DNA of the CDR3: TGCGCCAGCAGCCCCACAGGGTCGAACTATGGCTACACCTTC. It yields the protein CASSPTGSNYGYTF. Full variable domain (remainder filled in from reference TRBV5-1 and TRBJ1-2): KAGVTQTPRYLIKTRGQQVTLSCSPISGHRSVSWYQQTPGQGLQFLFEYFSETQRNKGNFPGRFSGRQFSNSRSEMNVSTLELGDSALYLCASSPTGSNYGYTFGSGTRLTVV.

The V call is TRBV7-9, the J call TRBJ2-3; no clear D. The CDR3 has 14 residues. The germline V gene has CDR1 SEHNR and CDR2 FQNEAQ (reference sequence). V lost 4 bases and J 7 bases, leaving 15 bases between the germline ends. The CDR3 here is CASSSFPDSNTQYF. The CDR3, as DNA: TGTGCCAGCAGCTCTTTCCCCGACTCAAATACGCAGTATTTT. The full variable domain, its missing parts supplied by reference TRBV7-9 and TRBJ2-3, is DTGVSQNPRHKITKRGQNVTFRCDPISEHNRLYWYRQTLGQGPEFLTYFQNEAQLEKSRLLSDRFSAERPKGSFSTLEIQRTEQGDSAMYLCASSSFPDSNTQYFGPGTRLTVL.

This clone was detected once. This chain connects TRBV19 to TRBJ2-1, with D perhaps matching TRBD2 (6 bases). CDR1 is LNHDA and CDR2 is SQIVND in the germline V gene (reference sequence). The CDR3 is 19 amino acids. Trimming cost V 3 bases and J 0 bases, with 21 bases left between them. CDR3 coding DNA: TGTGCCAGTAGTATTCGGGGGAGGTCAGGCGTTAGCTCCTACAATGAGCAGTTCTTC. Protein: CASSIRGRSGVSSYNEQFF.

The V gene is TRBV11-3, the J gene TRBJ2-2; D call uncertain. The CDR3 has 15 amino acids. The ends were cut back, 4 bases at V and 4 bases at J, with 13 bases in the middle. CDR1 SGHNT and CDR2 YENEEA come from the germline V gene. CDR3 region: CASSSARSTTGELFF. The CDR3 DNA sequence: TGTGCCAGCAGCTCCGCCCGGTCCACCACCGGGGAGCTGTTTTTT.

This chain joins TRBV4-1 and TRBJ2-4; no clear D gene. The CDR3 totals 15 residues. The germline gives CDR1 MGHRA, CDR2 YSYEKL. V was clipped by 4 bases and J by 0 bases, with 10 bases between them. CDR3 DNA: TGCGCCAGCAGCCCGATACAGCTAGCCAAAAACATTCAGTACTTC. Translation gives CASSPIQLAKNIQYF.

The chain has TRBV7-9 and TRBJ1-1, with D hard to call. CDR1 is SEHNR, CDR2 FQNEAQ, per germline (reference sequence). V dropped 4 bases and J dropped 5 bases, with 20 bases sitting between them. The CDR3 contains 16 residues. The CDR3 is CASSSTVRMRGTEAFF. Written as DNA, the CDR3 is TGTGCCAGCAGCTCAACGGTTCGGATGCGAGGGACTGAAGCTTTCTTT.

This rearrangement joins TRBV11-3 to TRBJ2-7; D is possibly TRBD1 (5 bases). The CDR3 extends over 14 amino acids. Germline CDR1 reads SGHNT; CDR2 reads YENEEA. Between the trimmed V and J ends, which lost 7 bases and 0 bases, there was a span of 13 bases. In nucleotides, the CDR3 is TGTGCCAGCATCTCCGGACACCGCTCCTACGAGCAGTACTTC. This gives the protein CASISGHRSYEQYF.

This chain connects TRBV28 to TRBJ2-1; 12 bases map to TRBD1. The length of the CDR3 is 20 residues. Looked up from germline, CDR1 is MDHEN and CDR2 is SYDVKM. Trimming cost V 6 bases and J 4 bases; bases outside gene matches: 19. CDR3 in amino acids: CASSSGRGQGARGPYNEQFF. The CDR3 DNA sequence: TGTGCCAGCAGCTCTGGGAGGGGACAGGGGGCTAGGGGACCGTACAATGAGCAGTTCTTC.

In this sample, this clone turned up a few times. This chain uses TRBV7-8 with TRBJ1-5; 10 nucleotides match TRBD1. The CDR3 is 17 residues long. Germline V CDR1 and CDR2: SGHVS, FQNEAQ. The trim removed 5 bases at V and 5 bases at J, leaving 12 bases unmatched. The CDR3 bases are TGTGCCAGCAGCCCACCCTTACGACAGGGGGCGGATCAGCCCCAGCATTTT. Amino acid sequence: CASSPPLRQGADQPQHF.

V gene TRBV3-1 (or the pseudogene TRBV3-2) combines with J gene TRBJ2-1; 12 nucleotides align to TRBD2. The CDR3 is 15 residues long. J lost 5 bases, V lost 4 bases, and 3 bases had no gene match. CDR1 and CDR2 (germline): LGHDT, YNNKEL (reference sequence). CDR3 protein: CASSLGLAGHNEQFF. The CDR3 DNA sequence: TGTGCCAGCAGCCTGGGACTAGCGGGCCACAATGAGCAGTTCTTC.

V is TRBV29-1 and J is TRBJ2-5; 11 nucleotides line up with TRBD1. Germline values: CDR1 SQVTM, CDR2 ANQGSEA. V shed 3 bases and J 5 bases; nucleotides not matched to a gene: 8. This CDR3 contains 15 residues. The CDR3 DNA is TGCAGCGTTGAGCTAGGGGACAGGGGGGGCGAGACCCAGTACTTC. This encodes CSVELGDRGGETQYF.

The rearrangement uses TRBV18 and TRBJ1-1, with 7 bases identical to TRBD1. The CDR3 runs to 14 residues. Germline V gives CDR1 KGHSH, CDR2 LQKENI. V lost 5 bases, J lost 0 bases, and 3 bases stayed unmatched. The chain's CDR3 is CASSSTGMNTEAFF. In DNA form, the CDR3 reads TGTGCCAGCTCATCGACAGGGATGAACACTGAAGCTTTCTTT.